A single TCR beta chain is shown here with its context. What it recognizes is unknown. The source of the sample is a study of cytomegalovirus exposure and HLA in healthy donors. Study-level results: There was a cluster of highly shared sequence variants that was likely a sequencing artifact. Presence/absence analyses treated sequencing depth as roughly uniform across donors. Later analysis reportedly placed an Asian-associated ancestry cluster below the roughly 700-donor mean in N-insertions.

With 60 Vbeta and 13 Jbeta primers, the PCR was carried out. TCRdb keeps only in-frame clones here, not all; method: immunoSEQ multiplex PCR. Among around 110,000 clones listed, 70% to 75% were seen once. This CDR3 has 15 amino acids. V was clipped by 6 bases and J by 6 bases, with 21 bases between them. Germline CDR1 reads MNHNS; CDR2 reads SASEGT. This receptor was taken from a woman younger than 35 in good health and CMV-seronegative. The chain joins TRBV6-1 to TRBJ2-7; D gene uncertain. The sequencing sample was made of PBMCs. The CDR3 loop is CASRLTGSNRGEQYF. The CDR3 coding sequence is TGTGCCAGCAGGTTGACCGGGTCTAATCGCGGCGAGCAGTACTTC.